The rows below give T cell receptor beta chains drawn from one sample of a study of identical twins. TCRdb itself ran the 5' RACE reads through MiXCR, one entry per CDR3 protein. This table has roughly 700,000 distinct CDR3 sequences, over 8.5% appearing once. These sequences were also reported in another study, on yellow fever vaccine responses in identical twins.

Sequencing used PBMCs. The receptors shown here come from a woman aged 18-29 years in good health. Each CDR3 is given with its conserved first and last residue. The D gene is left open where the match is weak. For some rows the clone size is stated as once, few or many, or as a class when expanded; others skip it.

v_call	d_call	clone_size	j_call	cdr3_aa	cdr3_nt
TRBV3-1	.	.	TRBJ2-1	CACSQEAFRENEQFF	TGTGCCTGCAGCCAAGAGGCGTTTAGGGAGAATGAGCAGTTCTTC
TRBV10-3	.	.	TRBJ2-3	CAISDTLELAFTDTQYF	TGTGCCATCAGTGACACCCTTGAGCTAGCCTTTACAGATACGCAGTATTTT
TRBV6-2/TRBV6-3	TRBD2	many	TRBJ2-7	CASSQPGLAGGTDYEQYF	TGTGCCAGCAGTCAACCGGGACTAGCGGGAGGAACTGACTACGAGCAGTACTTC
TRBV7-2	.	few	TRBJ2-5	CASSSEDRKETQYF	TGTGCCAGCAGCTCCGAGGACAGAAAAGAGACCCAGTACTTC
TRBV7-9	.	.	TRBJ1-5	CASSLRENNQPQHF	TGTGCCAGCAGCTTACGGGAAAACAATCAGCCCCAGCATTTT
TRBV7-6	TRBD1	many	TRBJ2-1	CASSRGTGAYNEQFF	TGTGCCAGCAGCAGGGGGACAGGGGCTTATAATGAGCAGTTCTTC
TRBV5-1	.	.	TRBJ2-1	CASSLEGYEQFF	TGCGCCAGCAGCTTGGAAGGATATGAGCAGTTCTTC
TRBV7-8	.	.	TRBJ2-5	CASSRGEGKETQYF	TGTGCCAGCAGCCGCGGCGAGGGGAAAGAGACCCAGTACTTC
TRBV7-9	TRBD2	.	TRBJ2-7	CASSEAGTSGPYEQYF	TGTGCCAGCAGCGAAGCCGGGACTAGCGGGCCCTACGAGCAGTACTTC
TRBV20-1	TRBD2	few	TRBJ2-3	CSADGLAGRGGDTQYF	TGCAGTGCTGACGGACTAGCGGGCAGAGGAGGAGATACGCAGTATTTT
TRBV9	TRBD2	.	TRBJ2-7	CASSVAVSGRVYEQYF	TGTGCCAGCAGCGTAGCGGTTAGCGGGAGGGTCTACGAGCAGTACTTC
TRBV12-3/TRBV12-4	.	.	TRBJ1-2	CASSFVGRGGYTF	TGTGCCAGCAGTTTTGTGGGGCGCGGTGGCTACACCTTC
TRBV4-2	.	.	TRBJ2-7	CASSQDLASGQSYEQYF	TGTGCCAGCAGCCAAGATCTCGCTAGCGGACAGTCCTACGAGCAGTACTTC
TRBV5-1	TRBD1	.	TRBJ2-7	CASSLMSRGTGVSEQYF	TGCGCCAGCAGCTTAATGTCGAGAGGGACAGGGGTGAGCGAGCAGTACTTC
TRBV7-6	TRBD2	.	TRBJ2-1	CASSRAGDNEQFF	TGTGCCAGCAGTCGAGCGGGAGACAATGAGCAGTTCTTC
TRBV11-2	TRBD2	.	TRBJ2-3	CASSLFNLAGPPAVDTQYF	TGTGCCAGCAGCTTATTTAATCTAGCGGGACCTCCGGCGGTAGATACGCAGTATTTT
TRBV29-1	TRBD1	.	TRBJ2-3	CSAGDRGIGDTQYF	TGCAGCGCCGGGGACAGGGGGATTGGAGATACGCAGTATTTT
TRBV24-1	.	.	TRBJ2-3	CATSEPTGSPDTQYF	TGTGCCACCAGTGAACCTACTGGGTCTCCAGATACGCAGTATTTT
TRBV4-2	TRBD2	few	TRBJ2-1	CASSQNSAGPYNEQFF	TGTGCCAGCAGCCAAAATTCAGCGGGGCCCTACAATGAGCAGTTCTTC
TRBV2	.	.	TRBJ1-4	CASGRQGTEKLFF	TGTGCCAGCGGGCGGCAGGGGACTGAAAAACTGTTTTTT
TRBV20-1	.	.	TRBJ2-6	CSARGGAGANVLTF	TGCAGTGCTAGAGGGGGGGCTGGGGCCAACGTCCTGACTTTC
TRBV5-1	TRBD1	.	TRBJ1-1	CASSRDRGPIGNTEAFF	TGCGCCAGCAGCAGGGACAGGGGGCCAATAGGTAACACTGAAGCTTTCTTT
TRBV7-3	.	.	TRBJ2-3	CASSPTAQGRNTQYF	TGTGCCAGCAGCCCAACGGCCCAGGGCCGAAATACGCAGTATTTT
TRBV4-2	TRBD1	few	TRBJ2-7	CASSQTGTGGSYEQYF	TGTGCCAGCAGCCAAACCGGGACAGGGGGTTCCTACGAGCAGTACTTC
TRBV15	.	few	TRBJ2-7	CATSRDPQGYEQYF	TGTGCCACCAGCAGAGATCCCCAGGGCTACGAGCAGTACTTC
TRBV4-3	TRBD2	many	TRBJ2-2	CASSQAPPSGRRTGELFF	TGCGCCAGCAGCCAAGCACCCCCTAGCGGGAGGCGTACCGGGGAGCTGTTTTTT
TRBV7-2	.	many	TRBJ2-7	CASSKSTYEQYF	TGTGCCAGCAGCAAGTCAACCTACGAGCAGTACTTC
TRBV5-1	TRBD1	few	TRBJ2-5	CASSHGQGGETQYF	TGCGCCAGCAGCCATGGACAGGGAGGAGAGACCCAGTACTTC
TRBV20-1	TRBD2	few	TRBJ2-3	CSARDEASGSNTDTQYF	TGCAGTGCTAGAGATGAGGCTAGCGGGAGTAACACAGATACGCAGTATTTT
TRBV7-2	.	many	TRBJ2-7	CASRIAYEQYF	TGTGCCAGCCGGATCGCCTACGAGCAGTACTTC
TRBV6-4	.	.	TRBJ2-1	CASSYRVNNEQFF	TGTGCCAGCAGCTACAGGGTTAACAATGAGCAGTTCTTC
TRBV7-8	TRBD1	many	TRBJ1-4	CASSRDRGMDEKLFF	TGTGCCAGCAGCAGAGACAGGGGGATGGATGAAAAACTGTTTTTT
TRBV6-5	TRBD1	few	TRBJ2-7	CASSYGGTGVWEQYF	TGTGCCAGCAGTTACGGTGGAACAGGGGTCTGGGAGCAGTACTTC
TRBV7-8	TRBD2	many	TRBJ2-1	CASTGSGSSGSYNEQFF	TGTGCCAGCACCGGAAGCGGGAGCTCAGGCTCCTACAATGAGCAGTTCTTC
TRBV19	.	.	TRBJ2-5	CASSNPSGQGETQYF	TGTGCCAGTAGTAATCCTTCGGGGCAGGGAGAGACCCAGTACTTC
TRBV5-1	TRBD1	.	TRBJ2-7	CASTPPGQGSHEQYF	TGCGCCAGTACACCGCCGGGACAGGGGAGCCACGAGCAGTACTTC
TRBV29-1	TRBD1	.	TRBJ2-6	CSVGGTGSSGANVLTF	TGCAGCGTTGGGGGGACAGGGTCCTCTGGGGCCAACGTCCTGACTTTC
TRBV12-3/TRBV12-4	TRBD1	few	TRBJ2-6	CASRQRQGSGANVLTF	TGTGCCAGCAGACAAAGACAGGGTTCTGGGGCCAACGTCCTGACTTTC
TRBV20-1	TRBD2	few	TRBJ2-1	CSAGTSGTEQFF	TGCAGTGCTGGGACTAGCGGGACTGAGCAGTTCTTC